This entry describes one T cell receptor (beta chain). The germline CDR1 and CDR2 sequences are MGHRA and YSYEKL. The CDR3 is 15 residues long. The trim removed 1 base at V and 3 bases at J, leaving 6 bases unmatched. As handled by the study authors: Reference gene primer amplification yielded estimated nucleated cell counts. Libraries were prepared by immunoSEQ multiplex PCR; TCRdb keeps only in-frame clonotypes and omits some of them. V, J and clone size were drawn from that table, and D and trimming were deduced from the DNA. The sample shows about 42,000 clones, 80% to 90% of them seen only once. This record belongs to a study of blood T cell repertoires in COVID-19. Study in general: Whether acute or convalescent, the COVID-19 samples came from the United States, Italy and Spain. In each case, the material was cDNA or gDNA derived from T cells, B-cell-depleted T cells, or PBMCs.

The chain employs TRBV4-1 and TRBJ2-7; 7 bases agree with TRBD1. The receptor comes from a man aged 30 to 45 with active or convalescent COVID-19. The sample taken for sequencing was peripheral blood. CDR3 in amino acids: CASSQAGTEYYEQYF. CDR3 sequence (DNA): TGCGCCAGCAGCCAAGCGGGGACAGAATACTACGAGCAGTACTTC.